These 29 T cell receptor beta chains were all obtained from the same sample, sequenced in a study of human T cells and chemical hapten exposure. TCRdb processed the RACE reads anew with MiXCR; each CDR3 protein has one entry. In the table there are roughly 98,000 distinct CDR3 sequences, around an eighth of which are singletons. Time point indicated: patch test 1, 2 weeks after DPC sensitization. Described treatment: therapeutic diphenylcyclopropenone sensitization with weekly scalp DPC. The starting material was whole blood, obtained in connection with sensitization to the hapten diphenylcyclopropenone (DPC). The source of these receptors is a woman in her forties with alopecia areata. Some clones in this sample may be carry-over from other donors' samples.

In its sample, this clonotype was seen a few times. V usage is TRBV19 and J usage is TRBJ2-2, with 10 nucleotides matching TRBD1. CDR3 size: 14 residues. V lost 8 bases and J lost 5; bases outside the gene matches: 5. Per the germline V gene, CDR1 is LNHDA and CDR2 is SQIVND (reference sequence). CDR3 protein: CASGQGVVTGELFF. The CDR3 DNA reads TGTGCCAGTGGACAGGGGGTAGTTACCGGGGAGCTGTTTTTT.

The chain uses TRBV29-1 and TRBJ2-7, with 8 nucleotides matching TRBD1. In germline, CDR1 is SQVTM, CDR2 ANQGSEA. The J segment lost 2 bases and the V segment lost 4 bases, leaving 10 bases of the junction unmatched. This CDR3 is 15 amino acids long. CDR3 sequence reads: CSVVSPDRGPYEQYF. The CDR3 nucleotides are TGCAGCGTTGTGTCCCCAGACAGGGGACCCTACGAGCAGTACTTC.

The chain uses TRBV11-2 and TRBJ2-7; no definite D call. Germline V gene data show CDR1 as SGHAT and CDR2 as FQNNGV. V gave up 5 bases and J gave up 6 bases, with 14 bases separating them. The CDR3 extends over 13 amino acids. The CDR3 protein is CASSLTPSGEQYF. The CDR3 DNA reads as TGTGCCAGCAGCCTGACCCCGTCGGGCGAGCAGTACTTC.

This clonotype was observed at least ten times. V usage is TRBV7-9 and J usage is TRBJ2-5, with 10 bases identical to TRBD2. The CDR3 length is 17 residues. V was pared by 3 bases and J by 2 bases, with 9 bases of the junction left unmatched. The germline CDR1 and CDR2 sequences are SEHNR and FQNEAQ (reference sequence). CDR3 sequence: CASSFDTLLAGQETQYF. CDR3 sequence (DNA): TGTGCCAGCAGCTTTGATACCCTACTAGCGGGGCAAGAGACCCAGTACTTC.

This clonotype was observed a few times. This chain joins TRBV4-1 and TRBJ1-4, with unresolved D. The CDR3 length is 13 residues. The germline V gene has CDR1 MGHRA and CDR2 YSYEKL. Trimming cost V 4 bases and J 7 bases, with 10 bases left between them. CDR3 in amino acids: CASSLPGTEKLFF. CDR3 in DNA: TGCGCCAGCAGCCTCCCAGGTACTGAAAAACTGTTTTTT.

The sample holds many counts of this clonotype. V gene TRBV11-2 combines with J gene TRBJ2-3; perhaps TRBD2 as D (5 bases). Germline V CDR1 and CDR2: SGHAT, FQNNGV. The CDR3 extends over 14 amino acids. V shed 3 bases and J shed 3 bases, with 10 bases lying between them. The chain's CDR3 is CASSLGPGTDTQYF. The CDR3 DNA is TGTGCCAGCAGCTTGGGCCCGGGAACAGATACGCAGTATTTT.

The rearrangement links TRBV5-1 to TRBJ2-6; maybe TRBD2 (6 bases). Trimming removed 4 bases at V and 0 bases at J, with 11 bases between. Germline values: CDR1 SGHRS, CDR2 YFSETQ. CDR3 length equals 16 residues. CDR3 DNA: TGCGCCAGCAGCGCCATAGCGGTCTCTGGGGCCAACGTCCTGACTTTC. Amino acids: CASSAIAVSGANVLTF.

The rearrangement uses TRBV18 and TRBJ2-7; 10 bases line up with TRBD1. The germline V gene encodes CDR1 KGHSH and CDR2 LQKENI. The CDR3 runs to 14 residues. The J segment lost 5 bases and the V segment lost 6 bases, leaving 7 bases of the junction unmatched. DNA of the CDR3: TGTGCCAGCTCCCCCGGGACAGGGGTCCACGAGCAGTACTTC. Encoded protein: CASSPGTGVHEQYF.

The rearrangement links TRBV9 to TRBJ2-1; maybe TRBD2 (5 bases). CDR3 size: 15 residues. Germline V gene data show CDR1 as SGDLS and CDR2 as YYNGEE. V lost 0 bases and J lost 6, with 13 bases in between. The CDR3 sequence: CASSVVGGPFNEQFF. The CDR3 nucleotides are TGTGCCAGCAGCGTAGTAGGAGGCCCCTTCAATGAGCAGTTCTTC.

The J gene is TRBJ2-1, the V gene TRBV15; TRBD2 matches at 8 bases. CDR3 length: 15 amino acids. Losses at the gene ends were 0 bases for V and 7 bases for J; bases not matched to a gene: 5. From germline, CDR1 is LNHNV and CDR2 YYDKDF (reference sequence). Here the CDR3 reads CATSREWREVNEQFF. Here the CDR3 DNA reads TGTGCCACCAGCAGAGAGTGGCGGGAGGTAAATGAGCAGTTCTTC.

In its sample, this clonotype was seen many times. CDR3 region: CASSLLAGGTPYNEQFF. The CDR3 DNA reads TGTGCCAGCAGCTTACTAGCGGGAGGCACCCCCTACAATGAGCAGTTCTTC. The chain carries TRBV7-6 and TRBJ2-1; TRBD2 matches 11 bases. Trimming cost V 2 bases and J 2 bases; bases outside gene matches: 5. Looked up from germline, CDR1 is SGHVS and CDR2 is FNYEAQ. The CDR3 length is 17 residues.

In this sample, this clonotype turned up a few times. The V call is TRBV2, the J call TRBJ2-3; 8 bases align to TRBD1. Unmatched junction bases numbered 12, after V lost 6 bases and J lost 7 bases. There are 15 residues in the CDR3. Per the germline V gene, CDR1 is SNHLY and CDR2 is FYNNEI. CDR3 sequence reads: CASSSGTGVRNTQYF. The CDR3 DNA reads as TGTGCCAGCAGCTCCGGGACAGGAGTCCGGAATACGCAGTATTTT. The whole variable domain, remainder taken from reference TRBV2 and TRBJ2-3, is EPEVTQTPSHQVTQMGQEVILRCVPISNHLYFYWYRQILGQKVEFLVSFYNNEISEKSEIFDDQFSVERPDGSNFTLKIRSTKLEDSAMYFCASSSGTGVRNTQYFGPGTRLTVL.

This clonotype occurred many times. The V call is TRBV7-9, the J call TRBJ1-5; D gene uncertain. Looked up from germline, CDR1 is SEHNR and CDR2 is FQNEAQ (reference sequence). Trimming pared 0 bases from V and 0 bases from J, leaving 3 bases between. The CDR3 consists of 14 residues. As DNA, the CDR3 is TGTGCCAGCAGCTTAGCCGATAGCAATCAGCCCCAGCATTTT. It translates to CASSLADSNQPQHF.

There are a few counts of this clonotype. This chain links TRBV2 with TRBJ2-6; D gene uncertain. Germline-derived CDR1 and CDR2 are SNHLY and FYNNEI. V lost 4 bases to trimming and J lost 2 bases, with 9 bases between them. The CDR3 has 15 amino acids. This chain's CDR3 is CASSVGGAGANVLTF. The CDR3 DNA reads as TGTGCCAGCAGTGTGGGTGGAGCTGGGGCCAACGTCCTGACTTTC. The full variable domain, its missing parts supplied by reference TRBV2 and TRBJ2-6, is EPEVTQTPSHQVTQMGQEVILRCVPISNHLYFYWYRQILGQKVEFLVSFYNNEISEKSEIFDDQFSVERPDGSNFTLKIRSTKLEDSAMYFCASSVGGAGANVLTFGAGSRLTVL.

The sample holds many counts of this clonotype. The chain combines TRBV28 with TRBJ1-2; 10 positions agree with TRBD1. The germline V gene encodes CDR1 MDHEN and CDR2 SYDVKM. V shed 1 base and J 4 bases; nucleotides not matched to a gene: 3. This CDR3 has 15 residues. CDR3 residues: CASSLYGTGAYGYTF. CDR3 nucleotides: TGTGCCAGCAGTTTATATGGGACAGGGGCCTATGGCTACACCTTC.

This clonotype was seen repeatedly, ten times or more. This chain links TRBV18 with TRBJ2-2; D is undetermined. CDR1 and CDR2 from the germline V gene are KGHSH and LQKENI. V lost 8 bases and J lost 5, with 9 bases in between. The CDR3 has 12 amino acids. In DNA, the CDR3 is TGTGCCAGCGGGCCCAGTACCGGGGAGCTGTTTTTT. Translated: CASGPSTGELFF.

The chain has TRBV18 and TRBJ1-5; 9 positions agree with TRBD1. CDR1 KGHSH and CDR2 LQKENI come from the germline V gene. This CDR3 contains 15 residues. With V trimmed by 2 bases and J by 6 bases, 5 bases remained unmatched. The CDR3 spells CASSPETGGFQPQHF. The CDR3 DNA reads as TGTGCCAGCTCACCAGAGACAGGGGGATTTCAGCCCCAGCATTTT. Supplemented by reference TRBV18 and TRBJ1-5, the full variable domain reads NAGVMQNPRHLVRRRGQEARLRCSPMKGHSHVYWYRQLPEEGLKFMVYLQKENIIDESGMPKERFSAEFPKEGPSILRIQQVVRGDSAAYFCASSPETGGFQPQHFGDGTRLSIL.

A few counts support this clonotype. CDR3 coding DNA: TGCAGTGGACAAGCATGGGGACAGGGGAGGAATGAGCAGTTCTTC. It encodes CSGQAWGQGRNEQFF. This sequence joins TRBV20-1 and TRBJ2-1, with 10 positions matching TRBD1. V trimming: 7 bases; J trimming: 7 bases; junction bases outside the gene matches: 13. The germline gives CDR1 DFQATT, CDR2 SNEGSKA (reference sequence). This CDR3 is 15 amino acids long.

This clonotype was recorded a few times. The chain carries TRBV7-9 and TRBJ2-1, with D possibly matching TRBD2 (6 bases). Trimming left V 0 bases short and J 2 bases short, with 8 bases between. The CDR3 length is 15 residues. Germline V gene data show CDR1 as SEHNR and CDR2 as FQNEAQ (reference sequence). The CDR3 nucleotides read TGTGCCAGCAGCTTAGCTTGGACTACCTACAATGAGCAGTTCTTC. This translates into CASSLAWTTYNEQFF.

At least ten counts were recorded for this clonotype. The genes are TRBV18 and TRBJ1-4; TRBD1 matches 7 bases. The V segment lost 3 bases and the J segment 4 bases; nucleotides outside the gene matches: 2. The CDR3 loop spans 14 amino acids. Germline lookup yields CDR1 KGHSH and CDR2 LQKENI. CDR3 bases: TGTGCCAGCTCACCTGCAGGGGGTAATGAAAAACTGTTTTTT. It codes for CASSPAGGNEKLFF.

This clonotype appeared a few times. The genes are TRBV3-2 and TRBJ2-2; TRBD2, as called in the table, went unchecked against the DNA. TRBV3-2 is a documented pseudogene. The CDR3 extends over 16 amino acids. CDR3 sequence: CASSKTSGANTGELFF. CDR3 nucleotides: TGTGCCAGCAGCAAAACTAGCGGAGCAAACACCGGGGAGCTGTTTTTT.

This clonotype was counted between two and nine times. This chain connects TRBV4-3 to TRBJ2-1; TRBD2 agrees at 9 bases. Germline V lookup: CDR1 LGHNA, CDR2 YSLEER. V was pared by 2 bases and J by 5 bases, with 7 bases of the junction left unmatched. This CDR3 comprises 16 residues. For the CDR3, the DNA is TGCGCCAGCAGCCAAACCCGACTAGCGGCAAACAATGAGCAGTTCTTC. Translated, it gives CASSQTRLAANNEQFF.

V usage is TRBV6-6 and J usage is TRBJ1-2, with 11 bases that match TRBD1. Trimming cost V 6 bases and J 3 bases; bases outside gene matches: 9. This CDR3 comprises 16 residues. Germline V gene data show CDR1 as MNHNY and CDR2 as SVGAGI (reference sequence). This CDR3 is CASSLDRGRMDYGYTF. DNA for the CDR3: TGTGCCAGCAGCTTGGACAGGGGGCGAATGGACTATGGCTACACCTTC.

This clonotype has a handful of counts. The chain combines TRBV7-3 with TRBJ2-4; D is perhaps TRBD1 or TRBD2 (5 bases each). The germline V gene has CDR1 SGHTA and CDR2 FQGTGA. The CDR3 is made up of 13 amino acids. V was shortened by 4 bases and J by 5 bases, with 9 bases between the two germline ends. The CDR3: CASSSQGENIQYF. The DNA of the CDR3 is TGTGCCAGCAGCTCCCAGGGAGAAAACATTCAGTACTTC.

The V and J genes are TRBV10-3 and TRBJ2-1; 7 bases map to TRBD2. Germline assignment: CDR1 ENHRY and CDR2 SYGVKD. The V and J ends lost 10 bases and 8 bases, in that order; junction bases with no gene match: 11. This CDR3 has 13 residues. The CDR3 loop is CASRAREMDEQFF. DNA for the CDR3: TGTGCCAGTAGAGCGCGGGAGATGGATGAGCAGTTCTTC.

This clonotype was seen at least ten times. The chain links TRBV20-1 to TRBJ2-7; 9 positions match TRBD1. With V trimmed by 3 bases and J by 6 bases, 6 bases remained unmatched. This CDR3 has 13 amino acids. Germline V gene sequence: CDR1 DFQATT, CDR2 SNEGSKA (reference sequence). As DNA, the CDR3 is TGCAGTGCTAGGATAACAGGGGGCGGCGAGCAGTACTTC. Residues: CSARITGGGEQYF.

This clonotype was counted only a few times. The chain combines TRBV28 with TRBJ2-7, with 9 bases that match TRBD2. The germline CDR1 and CDR2 sequences are MDHEN and SYDVKM. The ends lost 6 bases at V and 2 bases at J; junction bases unmatched: 8. The CDR3 runs 15 residues. Here the CDR3 DNA reads TGTGCCAGCAGCCTAAGTGCGGGAGGGACCTACGAGCAGTACTTC. Translation gives CASSLSAGGTYEQYF.

The chain employs TRBV14 and TRBJ1-3; D gene uncertain. Germline V CDR1 and CDR2: SGHDN, FVKESK. Between the trimmed V and J ends, which lost 0 bases and 0 bases, there was a span of 12 bases. This CDR3 spans 17 amino acids. CDR3 bases: TGTGCCAGCAGCCAAGATGAGGCGGCCTACTCTGGAAACACCATATATTTT. This encodes CASSQDEAAYSGNTIYF.

On this clonotype: The junction departs from the called germline gene at one end, perhaps through a read error. The rearrangement links TRBV3-1 to TRBJ2-7, with a tentative D call TRBD2 (5 bases). CDR1 is LGHDT, CDR2 YNNKEL, per germline (reference sequence). CDR3 size: 13 residues. The CDR3 coding sequence is TGTGCCAGCAGCCAAGGGATAGACTACGTGCAGTACTTC. Translation: CASSQGIDYVQYF.